This is a list of T cell receptor beta chains from one sample in a study of prognosis after radiotherapy for stage I lung cancer. TCRdb reprocessed the multiplex PCR reads with MiXCR, giving one entry per CDR3 protein. The sample contains 14,000 or so distinct CDR3 sequences, roughly 31% of which appear only once. Sequenced material: PBMCs, taken before or after stereotactic body radiation therapy (not recorded which). Source of these receptors: a donor of 50 years or more with non-small cell lung cancer. The CDR3 runs from the conserved cysteine through the conserved F or W. The order of the fields is D gene, V gene, clone size, J gene, CDR3 DNA, CDR3 protein. A D gene is named only where the DNA matches it firmly. Not all rows give a size; the values are once, few, many and, for expanded clones, a class.

NA,TRBV6-1,medium-sized,TRBJ2-7,TGTGCCAGCTACGCGGGTCTCTACGAGCAGTACTTC,CASYAGLYEQYF
NA,TRBV6-6,many,TRBJ2-5,TGTGCCAGCAGTTACTCGAGAGTCTTCAGAAGGGGGGGCCAAGAGACCCAGTACTTC,CASSYSRVFRRGGQETQYF
NA,TRBV5-1,many,TRBJ2-5,TGCGCCAGCAGCTTGGGGCTTCACGGCTTGGAGACCCAGTACTTC,CASSLGLHGLETQYF
TRBD2,TRBV9,NA,TRBJ2-3,TGTGCCAGCAGCCCCGAAGCGGGACTAGCGGGGGCTAGCACAGATACGCAGTATTTT,CASSPEAGLAGASTDTQYF
TRBD1,TRBV6-2/TRBV6-3,NA,TRBJ1-1,TGTGCCAGCAGTTACACCCGACAGGGAAAGCCACACACTGAAGCTTTCTTT,CASSYTRQGKPHTEAFF
NA,TRBV19,many,TRBJ2-7,TGTGCCAGTATGGACGGATCCTACGAGCAGTACTTC,CASMDGSYEQYF
NA,TRBV9,NA,TRBJ2-1,TGTGCCAGCAGCGTAGGACAGGGCGGGAGCTCCTACAATGAGCAGTTCTTC,CASSVGQGGSSYNEQFF
NA,TRBV6-2/TRBV6-3,NA,TRBJ2-7,TGTGCCAGCAGAAAGCTGGAGGGCTACGGGCAGTACTTC,CASRKLEGYGQYF
TRBD1,TRBV7-3,medium-sized,TRBJ2-1,TGTGCCAGCAGCCTAAGACAGGGGATGAGAAATGAGCAGTTCTTC,CASSLRQGMRNEQFF
NA,TRBV30,many,TRBJ1-2,TGTGCCTGGAGCAACCTATACATGGGGGGTAGTGGCTACACCTTC,CAWSNLYMGGSGYTF
TRBD2,TRBV5-5,many,TRBJ2-3,TGTGCCAGCAGCTATGGGACTAGCGGGACCACAGATACGCAGTATTTT,CASSYGTSGTTDTQYF
NA,TRBV28,NA,TRBJ2-1,TGTTCCAGCAGAAGGAGGGATGATCAGTTCTTC,CSSRRRDDQFF
NA,TRBV20-1,many,TRBJ1-1,TGCAGTGTCCCGCCCCCCCACCGGGCCCCCGTTGAAGCTTTCTTT,CSVPPPHRAPVEAFF
NA,TRBV28,medium-sized,TRBJ1-1,TGTGCCAGCAGTTTAGTGGGTCCGGCGAACACTGAAGCTTTCTTT,CASSLVGPANTEAFF
NA,TRBV9,NA,TRBJ2-5,TGTGCCAGCAGCATACGCCCGGGAGAGACCCAGTACTTC,CASSIRPGETQYF
TRBD2,TRBV5-1,medium-sized,TRBJ2-2,TGCGCCAGCAGCTTGGGAGCGGGAGAGGTTACCGGGGAGCTGTTTTTT,CASSLGAGEVTGELFF
TRBD2,TRBV11-3,many,TRBJ2-7,TGTGCCAGCAGCTTTGGCGGGAGCTCGCGGGAGCAGTACTTC,CASSFGGSSREQYF
NA,TRBV20-1,many,TRBJ2-5,TGCAGTGCTAGAGATCCTGGACGAGTTCAAGGGACCCAGTACTTC,CSARDPGRVQGTQYF
NA,TRBV5-1,once,TRBJ2-1,TGCGCCAGCAGCCTCCCGAGCACAGGGATAAATGAGCAGTTCTTC,CASSLPSTGINEQFF
NA,TRBV6-1,medium-sized,TRBJ1-6,TGTGCCAGCAGCCTCAGGGGTGGATTTTCACCCCTCCACTTT,CASSLRGGFSPLHF
TRBD2,TRBV12-3/TRBV12-4,NA,TRBJ2-1,TGTGCCAGCAGTTTGTGGATAAGAGCGGGAGTCCTGGGGCTAAGCTCCTACAATGAGCAGTTCTTC,CASSLWIRAGVLGLSSYNEQFF
TRBD2,TRBV2,NA,TRBJ2-2,TGTGCCAGCAGGATGGCTAGCGGCACCGGGGAGCTGTTTTTT,CASRMASGTGELFF
NA,TRBV5-1,medium-sized,TRBJ2-2,TGCGCCAGCAGCTTGGTCCTGTTTGAGGGTGGCACCGGGGAGCTGTTTTTT,CASSLVLFEGGTGELFF
TRBD1,TRBV20-1,many,TRBJ2-7,TGCAGTGCCGGCCCCGGGACAGGGGTATACGAGCAGTACTTC,CSAGPGTGVYEQYF
TRBD2,TRBV5-1,NA,TRBJ2-4,TGCGCCAGCAGACCCGAACGAGCGGGAAGGGACATTCAGTACTTC,CASRPERAGRDIQYF
NA,TRBV6-2/TRBV6-3,NA,TRBJ2-7,TGTGCCAGCAGTGAAGATGGAAAGAGGCCATCCTACGAGCAGTACTTC,CASSEDGKRPSYEQYF
NA,TRBV19,many,TRBJ2-7,TGTGCCAGTAGTAGAAGGGACGGCTCCTACGAGCAGTACTTC,CASSRRDGSYEQYF
NA,TRBV12-3/TRBV12-4,many,TRBJ1-1,TGTGCCAGCACCGGGGGGGGTACTGAAGCTTTCTTT,CASTGGGTEAFF
NA,TRBV29-1,NA,TRBJ2-5,TGCAGAATTGCCAGACCTCAAGAGACCCAGTACTTC,CRIARPQETQYF
TRBD1,TRBV7-6,many,TRBJ1-2,TGTGCCAGCAGCTCCTCTGCGGACAGGGGACATGGCTACACCTTC,CASSSSADRGHGYTF
TRBD2,TRBV12-3/TRBV12-4,medium-sized,TRBJ2-7,TGTGCCAGCAGTCAGACTAGCGGGGGCTCCTACGAGCAGTACTTC,CASSQTSGGSYEQYF
NA,TRBV7-9,once,TRBJ2-3,TGTGCCAGCAGCGGGGGCACAGATACGCAGTATTTT,CASSGGTDTQYF
NA,TRBV28,many,TRBJ2-1,TGTGCCAGCAGTTTAAATCTCCGAGCCCAGGGGTTCTTC,CASSLNLRAQGFF
TRBD1,TRBV10-2,many,TRBJ1-4,TGCGCCAGCAGTGGGGTGGCAGGGGGTAATGAAAAACTGTTTTTT,CASSGVAGGNEKLFF
TRBD2,TRBV9,many,TRBJ2-1,TGTGCCAGCAGCGTTTTAGAGGGAGGGGATGAGCAGTTCTTC,CASSVLEGGDEQFF
NA,TRBV6-1,once,TRBJ1-5,TGTGCCAGCAGGAGGAGGCGGAATCAGCCGCAGCATTTT,CASRRRRNQPQHF
TRBD1,TRBV10-2,many,TRBJ2-2,TGCGCCAGCAGACTTCCGGGACAGGGTAACACCGGGGAGCTGTTTTTT,CASRLPGQGNTGELFF
NA,TRBV2,many,TRBJ1-2,TGTGCCAGCAGCGATGGAAGAGACTACTATGGCTACACCTTC,CASSDGRDYYGYTF
NA,TRBV6-1,many,TRBJ1-5,TGTGCCAGCAGCTCCCTGGGGGTTGGGGCCCAGCATTTT,CASSSLGVGAQHF
TRBD2,TRBV5-1,medium-sized,TRBJ2-3,TGCGCCAGCAGCTTGAGCGGGACGGGTGGAGATACGCAGTATTTT,CASSLSGTGGDTQYF
TRBD1,TRBV20-1,many,TRBJ1-5,TGCAGTGCTAGCGTAGGGGACAGGGACAATCAGCCCCAGCATTTT,CSASVGDRDNQPQHF
NA,TRBV20-1,medium-sized,TRBJ2-3,TGCAGTGCTAGAGCCCCCAGGCACACAGATACGCAGTATTTT,CSARAPRHTDTQYF
NA,TRBV11-2,medium-sized,TRBJ2-6,TGTGCCAGCAGCTTAGGCCCCGACTCTGGGGCCAACGTCCTGACTTTC,CASSLGPDSGANVLTF
NA,TRBV13,many,TRBJ2-3,TGTGCCAGCAGCTTTCGGTCAGGCACAGATACGCAGTATTTT,CASSFRSGTDTQYF
NA,TRBV27,many,TRBJ2-6,TGTGCCAGCAGTCCACAGGGCCCCACCTGGTCTGGGGCCAACGTCCTGGCTTTC,CASSPQGPTWSGANVLAF
NA,TRBV18,many,TRBJ2-1,TGTGCCAGCTCGTCGAACGGAGGGCCCTATGAGCAGTTTTTC,CASSSNGGPYEQFF
NA,TRBV11-2,many,TRBJ1-1,TGTGCCAGCAGCCTAGACCAAGTTGCGTCTAGGTTTACGGACACTGAAGCTTTCTTT,CASSLDQVASRFTDTEAFF
NA,TRBV4-1,many,TRBJ1-1,TGCGCCAGCAGCCAAGGAATCGGCTCTGGGGCCACTGAAGCTTTCTTT,CASSQGIGSGATEAFF
TRBD2,TRBV19,many,TRBJ2-7,TGTGCCAGTAGTATAGGTGCTAGCGGGAGTTACGAGCAGTACTTC,CASSIGASGSYEQYF
NA,TRBV2,many,TRBJ1-2,TGTGCCAGCAGTGAAGAAGGGACCGCCCGAAGGACCTTC,CASSEEGTARRTF
NA,TRBV14,NA,TRBJ2-5,TGTGCCAGCAGCCAAGGTGTCGGGCGATGGGAGACCCAGTACTTC,CASSQGVGRWETQYF